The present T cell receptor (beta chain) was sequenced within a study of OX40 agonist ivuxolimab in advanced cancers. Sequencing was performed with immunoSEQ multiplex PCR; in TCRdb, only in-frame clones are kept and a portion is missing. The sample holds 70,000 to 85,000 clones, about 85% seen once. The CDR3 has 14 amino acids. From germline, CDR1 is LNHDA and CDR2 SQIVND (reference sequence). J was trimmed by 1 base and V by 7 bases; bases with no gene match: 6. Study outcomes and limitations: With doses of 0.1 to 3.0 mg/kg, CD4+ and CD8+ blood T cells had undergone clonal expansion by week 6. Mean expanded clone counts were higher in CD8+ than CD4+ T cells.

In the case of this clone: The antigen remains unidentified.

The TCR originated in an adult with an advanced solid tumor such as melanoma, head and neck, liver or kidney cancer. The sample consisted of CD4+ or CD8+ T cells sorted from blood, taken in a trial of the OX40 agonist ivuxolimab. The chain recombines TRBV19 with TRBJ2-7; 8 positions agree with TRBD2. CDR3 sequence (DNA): TGTGCCAGTAAAACGAGCGGGGGATCCTACGAGCAGTACTTC. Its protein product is CASKTSGGSYEQYF.